This TCR beta chain is from a study of graft-versus-host responses after intestinal transplantation. Study at large: Recipients across the board were started on anti-thymocyte globulin induction, then kept on tacrolimus and steroids for two to four years.

Profiled with immunoSEQ multiplex PCR; TCRdb holds only in-frame clones, not every one. The data contain roughly 36,000 clones, about 95% of them singletons. Worth noting for this clone: Its matching antigen is unknown.

The CDR3 contains 15 residues. With 0 bases removed from V and 4 bases from J, the gap between germline ends came to 9 bases. The germline V gene encodes CDR1 MGHRA and CDR2 YSYEKL. This chain connects TRBV4-1 to TRBJ1-4, with D tentatively TRBD1 (5 bases). This specimen was unstimulated CD8+ T cells sorted from spleen or lymph node cells, taken before transplant. The receptor was derived from a human donor who was the organ donor for an intestinal transplant. This CDR3 is CASSQDGTDNEKLFF. The CDR3 bases are TGCGCCAGCAGCCAAGACGGGACTGATAATGAAAAACTGTTTTTT.